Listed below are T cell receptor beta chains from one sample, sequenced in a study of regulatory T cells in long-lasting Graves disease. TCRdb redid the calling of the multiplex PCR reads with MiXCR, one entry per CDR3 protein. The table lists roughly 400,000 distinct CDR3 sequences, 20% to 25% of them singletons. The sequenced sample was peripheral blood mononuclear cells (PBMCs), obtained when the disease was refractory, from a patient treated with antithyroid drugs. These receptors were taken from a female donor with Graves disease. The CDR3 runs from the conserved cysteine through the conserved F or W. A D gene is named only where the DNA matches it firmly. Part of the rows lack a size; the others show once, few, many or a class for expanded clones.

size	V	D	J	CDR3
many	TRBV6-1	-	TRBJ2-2	CASSEAGVTGELFF
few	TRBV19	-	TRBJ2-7	CASSMYDSYEQYF
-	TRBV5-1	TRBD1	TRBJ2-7	CASSLEPGQGFHEQYF
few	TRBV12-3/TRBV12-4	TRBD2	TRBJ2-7	CASSFFASGSYEQYF
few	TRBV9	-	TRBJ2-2	CASSGRTSAGELFF
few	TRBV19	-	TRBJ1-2	CASTLTGTYGYTF
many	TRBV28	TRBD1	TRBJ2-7	CASRGDGTGSSYEQYF
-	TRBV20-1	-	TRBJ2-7	CSALPTELNPYEQYF
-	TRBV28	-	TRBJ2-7	CASSLRLGASYEQYF
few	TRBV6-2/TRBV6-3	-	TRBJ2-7	CASSEGVSDYEQYF
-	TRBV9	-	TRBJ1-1	CPSSVDTGTTEAFF
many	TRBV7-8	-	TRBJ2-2	CASSLGVEATGELFF
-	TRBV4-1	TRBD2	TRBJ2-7	CASSQGLAGPSSYEQYF
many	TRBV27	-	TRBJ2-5	CASSLYYQDTQYF
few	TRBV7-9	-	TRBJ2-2	CASSFAGNTGELFF
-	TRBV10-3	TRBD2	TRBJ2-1	CAIRDGEGPSYNEQFF
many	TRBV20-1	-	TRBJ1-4	CSARDLRGGMNEKLFF
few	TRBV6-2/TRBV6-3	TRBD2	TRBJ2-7	CASSYSREGGDYEQYF
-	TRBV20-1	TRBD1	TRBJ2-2	CSASADRAGTGELFF
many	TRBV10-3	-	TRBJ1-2	CAIAGSDGYTF
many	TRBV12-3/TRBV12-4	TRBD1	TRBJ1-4	CASRLRQGRNEKLFF
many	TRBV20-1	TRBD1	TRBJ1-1	CSASGGGTGANTEAFF
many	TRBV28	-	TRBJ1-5	CASSFSQNQPQHF
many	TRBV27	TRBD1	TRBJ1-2	CASSSDRVAYGYTF
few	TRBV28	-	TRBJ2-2	CASSSDSRPSVGGELFF
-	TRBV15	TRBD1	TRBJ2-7	CATSSRVMTGMVYEQYF
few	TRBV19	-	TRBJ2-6	CASSMGRTGANVLTF
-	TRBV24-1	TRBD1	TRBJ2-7	CATKGPGQGCYEQYF
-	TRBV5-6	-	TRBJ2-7	CASGSMNEYEQYF
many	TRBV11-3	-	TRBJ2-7	CASSWNILSEQYF
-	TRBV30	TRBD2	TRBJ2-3	CAWKREVDTQYF
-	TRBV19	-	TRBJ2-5	CASSPRDKIQETQYF
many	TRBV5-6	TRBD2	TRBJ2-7	CASSSSGGLYEQYF
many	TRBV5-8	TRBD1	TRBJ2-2	CASSLEFGTGTGELFF
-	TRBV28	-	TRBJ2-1	CASSLSDTYNEQFF
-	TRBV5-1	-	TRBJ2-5	CASRNGAQETQYF
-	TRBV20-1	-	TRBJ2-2	CSASIGDRDTGELFF
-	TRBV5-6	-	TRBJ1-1	CASSFEEGLVNTEAFF